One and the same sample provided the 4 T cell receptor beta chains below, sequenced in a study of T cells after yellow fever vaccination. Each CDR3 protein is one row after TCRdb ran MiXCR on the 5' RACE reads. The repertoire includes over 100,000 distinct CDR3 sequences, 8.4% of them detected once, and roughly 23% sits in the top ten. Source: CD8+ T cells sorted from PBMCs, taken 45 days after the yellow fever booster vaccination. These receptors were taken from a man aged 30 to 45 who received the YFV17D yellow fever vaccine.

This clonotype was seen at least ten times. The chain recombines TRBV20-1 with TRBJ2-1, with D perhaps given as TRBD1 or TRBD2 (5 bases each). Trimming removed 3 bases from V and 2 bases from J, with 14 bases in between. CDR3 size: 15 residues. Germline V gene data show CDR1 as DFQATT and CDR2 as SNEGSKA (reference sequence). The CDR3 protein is CSASLPMGPYNEQFF. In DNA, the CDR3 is TGCAGTGCTAGCCTCCCAATGGGACCCTACAATGAGCAGTTCTTC.

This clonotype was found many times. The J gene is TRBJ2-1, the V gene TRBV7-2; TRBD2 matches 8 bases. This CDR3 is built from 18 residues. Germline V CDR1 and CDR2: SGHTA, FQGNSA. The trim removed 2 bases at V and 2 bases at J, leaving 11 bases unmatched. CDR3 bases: TGTGCCAGCAGCTTATCACCGCGGGGGGAGCTAACCTACAATGAGCAGTTCTTC. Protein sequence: CASSLSPRGELTYNEQFF.

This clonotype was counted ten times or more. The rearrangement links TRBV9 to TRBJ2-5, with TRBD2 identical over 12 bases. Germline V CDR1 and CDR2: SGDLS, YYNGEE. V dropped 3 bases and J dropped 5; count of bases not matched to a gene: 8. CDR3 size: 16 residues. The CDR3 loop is CASSASGRAVGETQYF. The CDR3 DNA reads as TGTGCCAGCAGCGCTAGCGGGAGGGCCGTGGGGGAGACCCAGTACTTC.

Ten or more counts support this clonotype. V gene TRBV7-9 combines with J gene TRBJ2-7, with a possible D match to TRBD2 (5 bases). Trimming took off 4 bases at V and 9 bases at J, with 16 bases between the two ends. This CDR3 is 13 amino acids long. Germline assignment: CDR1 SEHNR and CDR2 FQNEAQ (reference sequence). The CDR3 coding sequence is TGTGCCAGCAGCTCAGCATCGGGCCGGGGGCAGTACTTC. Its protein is CASSSASGRGQYF.